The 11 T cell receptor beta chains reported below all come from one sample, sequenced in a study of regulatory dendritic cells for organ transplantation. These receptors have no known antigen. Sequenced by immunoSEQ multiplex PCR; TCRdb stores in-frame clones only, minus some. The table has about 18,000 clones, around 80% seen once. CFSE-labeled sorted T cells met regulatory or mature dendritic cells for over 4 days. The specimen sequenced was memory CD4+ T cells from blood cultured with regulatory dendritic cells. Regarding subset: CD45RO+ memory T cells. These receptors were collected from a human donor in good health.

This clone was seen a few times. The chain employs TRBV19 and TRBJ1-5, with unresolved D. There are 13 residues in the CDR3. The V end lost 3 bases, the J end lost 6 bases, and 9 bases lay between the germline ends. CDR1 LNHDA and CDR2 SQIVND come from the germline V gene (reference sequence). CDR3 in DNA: TGTGCCAGTAGTATTTATGGGAGTCAGCCCCAGCATTTT. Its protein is CASSIYGSQPQHF.

CDR3 residues: CASSIDLSRKLFF. In DNA form, the CDR3 reads TGTGCCAGTAGTATAGATCTGTCGCGAAAACTGTTTTTT. The chain couples TRBV19 to TRBJ1-4; D gene ambiguous. CDR1 LNHDA and CDR2 SQIVND come from the germline V gene (reference sequence). The CDR3 length is 13 residues. V was shortened by 0 bases and J by 10 bases, with 9 bases between the two germline ends.

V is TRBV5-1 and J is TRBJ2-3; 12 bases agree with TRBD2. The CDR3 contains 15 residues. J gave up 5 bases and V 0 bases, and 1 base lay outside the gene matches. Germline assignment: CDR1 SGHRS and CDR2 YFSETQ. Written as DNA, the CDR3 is TGCGCCAGCAGCTTGGGACTAGCGGGAGTAGATACGCAGTATTTT. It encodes CASSLGLAGVDTQYF.

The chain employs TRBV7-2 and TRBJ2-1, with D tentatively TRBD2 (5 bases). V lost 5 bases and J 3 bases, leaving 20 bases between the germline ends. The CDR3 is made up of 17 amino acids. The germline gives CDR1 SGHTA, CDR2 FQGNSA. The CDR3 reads CASSARGGPNYYNEQFF. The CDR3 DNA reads TGTGCCAGCAGCGCCCGGGGTGGCCCGAATTACTACAATGAGCAGTTCTTC.

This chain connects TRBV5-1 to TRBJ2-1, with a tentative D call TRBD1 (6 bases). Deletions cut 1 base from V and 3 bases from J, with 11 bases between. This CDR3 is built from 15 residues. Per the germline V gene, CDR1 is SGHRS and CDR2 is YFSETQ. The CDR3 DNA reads TGCGCCAGCAGCTTGCCCCAGACAGGCTACAATGAGCAGTTCTTC. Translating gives CASSLPQTGYNEQFF. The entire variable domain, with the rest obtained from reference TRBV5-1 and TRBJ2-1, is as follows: KAGVTQTPRYLIKTRGQQVTLSCSPISGHRSVSWYQQTPGQGLQFLFEYFSETQRNKGNFPGRFSGRQFSNSRSEMNVSTLELGDSALYLCASSLPQTGYNEQFFGPGTRLTVL.

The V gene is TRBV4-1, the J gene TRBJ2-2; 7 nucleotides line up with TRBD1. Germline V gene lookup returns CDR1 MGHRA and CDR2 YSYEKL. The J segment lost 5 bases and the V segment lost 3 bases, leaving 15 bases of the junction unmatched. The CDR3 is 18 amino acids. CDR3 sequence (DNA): TGCGCCAGCAGCCAGTTACCACAGGGGCAGGGTTTAACCGGGGAGCTGTTTTTT. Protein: CASSQLPQGQGLTGELFF.

The CDR3 loop reads CASSYSWGADWKLFF. DNA for the CDR3: TGTGCCAGCAGTTACTCATGGGGGGCGGATTGGAAACTGTTTTTT. This chain joins TRBV6-5 and TRBJ1-4; D is perhaps TRBD1 (6 bases). The germline CDR1 and CDR2 sequences are MNHEY and SVGAGI. The CDR3 has 15 amino acids. V was clipped by 0 bases and J by 11 bases, with 16 bases between them.

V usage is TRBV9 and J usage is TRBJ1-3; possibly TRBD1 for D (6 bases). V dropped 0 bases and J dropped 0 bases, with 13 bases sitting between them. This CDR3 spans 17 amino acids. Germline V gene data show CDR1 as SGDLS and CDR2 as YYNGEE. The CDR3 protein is CASSVAQTGSSGNTIYF. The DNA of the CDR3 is TGTGCCAGCAGCGTAGCCCAGACAGGTAGCTCTGGAAACACCATATATTTT.

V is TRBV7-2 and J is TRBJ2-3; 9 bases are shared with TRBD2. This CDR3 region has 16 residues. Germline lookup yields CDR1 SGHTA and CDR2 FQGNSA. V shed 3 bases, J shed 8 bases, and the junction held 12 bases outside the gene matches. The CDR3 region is CASSFGGLAQRSTQYF. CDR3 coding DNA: TGTGCCAGCAGCTTTGGGGGACTAGCCCAGAGGTCTACGCAGTATTTT. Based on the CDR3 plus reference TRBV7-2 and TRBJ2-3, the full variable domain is GAGVSQSPSNKVTEKGKDVELRCDPISGHTALYWYRQSLGQGLEFLIYFQGNSAPDKSGLPSDRFSAERTGGSVSTLTIQRTQQEDSAVYLCASSFGGLAQRSTQYFGPGTRLTVL.

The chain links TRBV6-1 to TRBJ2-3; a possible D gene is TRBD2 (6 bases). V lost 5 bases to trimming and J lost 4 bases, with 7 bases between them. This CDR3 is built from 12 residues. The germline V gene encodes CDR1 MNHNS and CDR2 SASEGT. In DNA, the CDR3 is TGTGCCAGCAGTTGGGGGGCAGATACGCAGTATTTT. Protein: CASSWGADTQYF.

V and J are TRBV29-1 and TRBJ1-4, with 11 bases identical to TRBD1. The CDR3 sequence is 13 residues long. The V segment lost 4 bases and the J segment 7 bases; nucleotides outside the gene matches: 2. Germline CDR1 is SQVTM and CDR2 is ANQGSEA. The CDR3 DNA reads TGCAGCGTTGGAGGGACAGGGGGTGAAAAACTGTTTTTT. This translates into CSVGGTGGEKLFF. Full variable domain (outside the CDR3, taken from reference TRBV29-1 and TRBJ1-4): SAVISQKPSRDICQRGTSLTIQCQVDSQVTMMFWYRQQPGQSLTLIATANQGSEATYESGFVIDKFPISRPNLTFSTLTVSNMSPEDSSIYLCSVGGTGGEKLFFGSGTQLSVL.